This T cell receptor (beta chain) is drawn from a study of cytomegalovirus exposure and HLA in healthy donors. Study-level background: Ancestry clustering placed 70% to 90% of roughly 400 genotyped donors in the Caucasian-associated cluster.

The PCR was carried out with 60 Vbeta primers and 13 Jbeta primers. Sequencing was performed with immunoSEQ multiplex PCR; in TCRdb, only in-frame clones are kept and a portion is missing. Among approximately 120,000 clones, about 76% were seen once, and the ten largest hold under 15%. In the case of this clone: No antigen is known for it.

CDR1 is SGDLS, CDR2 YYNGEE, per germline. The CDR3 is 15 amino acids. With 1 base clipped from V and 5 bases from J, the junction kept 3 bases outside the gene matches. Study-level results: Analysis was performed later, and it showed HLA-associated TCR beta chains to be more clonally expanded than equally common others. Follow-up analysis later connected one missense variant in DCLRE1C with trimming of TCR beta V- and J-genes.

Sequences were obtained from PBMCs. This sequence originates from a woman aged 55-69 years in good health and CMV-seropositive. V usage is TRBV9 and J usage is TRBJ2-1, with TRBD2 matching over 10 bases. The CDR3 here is CASSVKAGGNNEQFF. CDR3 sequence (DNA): TGTGCCAGCAGCGTAAAAGCGGGGGGGAACAATGAGCAGTTCTTC.